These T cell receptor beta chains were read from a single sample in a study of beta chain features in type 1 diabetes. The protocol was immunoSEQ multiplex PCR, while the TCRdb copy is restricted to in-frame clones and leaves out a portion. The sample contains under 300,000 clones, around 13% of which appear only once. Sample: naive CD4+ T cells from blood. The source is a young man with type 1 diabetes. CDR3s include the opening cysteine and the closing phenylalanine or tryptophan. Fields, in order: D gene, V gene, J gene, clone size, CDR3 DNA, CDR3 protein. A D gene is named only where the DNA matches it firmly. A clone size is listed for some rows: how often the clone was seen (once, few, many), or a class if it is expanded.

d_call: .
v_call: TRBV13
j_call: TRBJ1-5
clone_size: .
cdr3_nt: TGTGCCAGCAGCTTACGGCCAGGGGGCAATCAGCCCCAGCATTTT
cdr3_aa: CASSLRPGGNQPQHF

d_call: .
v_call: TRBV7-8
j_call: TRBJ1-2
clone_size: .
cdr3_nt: TGTGCCAGCAGCCCCCGCGGGGGTCGTAACTATGGCTACACCTTC
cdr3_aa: CASSPRGGRNYGYTF

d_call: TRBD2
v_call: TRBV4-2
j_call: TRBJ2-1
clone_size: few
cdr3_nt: TGTGCCAGCAGCCCTACTAGCGGAACCTACAATGAGCAGTTCTTC
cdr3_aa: CASSPTSGTYNEQFF

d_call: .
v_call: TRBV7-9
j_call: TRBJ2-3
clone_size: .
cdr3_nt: TGTGCCAGCAGCCCAGGACAGTACACAGATACGCAGTATTTT
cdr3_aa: CASSPGQYTDTQYF

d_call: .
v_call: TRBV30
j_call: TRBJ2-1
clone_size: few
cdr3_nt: TGTGCCTGGAGTGGAGGGTTGAGCAATGAGCAGTTCTTC
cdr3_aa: CAWSGGLSNEQFF

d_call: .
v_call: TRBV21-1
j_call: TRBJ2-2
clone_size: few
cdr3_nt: TGTGCCAGCAGCAAAGGGCAACCGAACACCGGGGAGCTGTTTTTT
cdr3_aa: CASSKGQPNTGELFF

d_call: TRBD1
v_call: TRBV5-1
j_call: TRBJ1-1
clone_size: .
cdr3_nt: TGCGCCAGCAGCTTGGAACCAGGGGGCCGTACTGAAGCTTTCTTT
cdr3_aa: CASSLEPGGRTEAFF

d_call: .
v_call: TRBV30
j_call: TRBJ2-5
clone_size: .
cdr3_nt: TGTGCCTGGGGGCAGGGCAGGCGAGAAGAGACCCAGTACTTC
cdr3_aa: CAWGQGRREETQYF

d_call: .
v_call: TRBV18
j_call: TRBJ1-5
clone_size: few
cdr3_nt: TGTGCCAGCTCCACGGGGGGGGATCAGCCCCAGCATTTT
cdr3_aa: CASSTGGDQPQHF

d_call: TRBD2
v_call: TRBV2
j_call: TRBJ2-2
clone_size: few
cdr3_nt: TGTGCCAGCAGTTTGACTAGCGGGAACACCGGGGAGCTGTTTTTT
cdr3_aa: CASSLTSGNTGELFF

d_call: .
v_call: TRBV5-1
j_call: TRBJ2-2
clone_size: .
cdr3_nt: TGCGCCAGCAGCATTCCTAGCACGAACACCGGGGAGCTGTTTTTT
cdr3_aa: CASSIPSTNTGELFF

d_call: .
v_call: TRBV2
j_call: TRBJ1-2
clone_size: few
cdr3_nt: TGTGCCAGCAGCGAACAGGGCGTCTATGGCTACACCTTC
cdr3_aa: CASSEQGVYGYTF

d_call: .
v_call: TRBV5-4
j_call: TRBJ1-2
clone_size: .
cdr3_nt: TGTGCCAGCAGCTACAGTTCCACTAACTATGGCTACACCTTC
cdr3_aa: CASSYSSTNYGYTF

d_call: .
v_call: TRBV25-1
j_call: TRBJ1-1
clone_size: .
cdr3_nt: TGTGCCAGCAGTGAGCAGGGGACTGAAGCTTTCTTT
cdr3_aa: CASSEQGTEAFF

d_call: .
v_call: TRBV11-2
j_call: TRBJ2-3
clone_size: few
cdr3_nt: TGTGCCAGCAGCTTAGATCAAGGCTGGTACGGGGGGCAGACAGATACGCAGTATTTT
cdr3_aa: CASSLDQGWYGGQTDTQYF

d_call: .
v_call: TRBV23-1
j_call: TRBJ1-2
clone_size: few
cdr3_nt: TGCGCCAGCAGTCAATCGCTGTCAGGGGATGAGCCTAACTATGGCTACACCTTC
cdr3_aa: CASSQSLSGDEPNYGYTF

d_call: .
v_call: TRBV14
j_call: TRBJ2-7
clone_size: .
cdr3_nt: TGTGCCAGCAGCCAAGGGGGGCGCGGGGGCGAGCAGTACTTC
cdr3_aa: CASSQGGRGGEQYF

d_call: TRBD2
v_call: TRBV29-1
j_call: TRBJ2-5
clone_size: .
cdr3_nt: TGCAGCGTTGAAGATTTGGGGGGGTGGAAGACCCAGTACTTC
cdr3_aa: CSVEDLGGWKTQYF

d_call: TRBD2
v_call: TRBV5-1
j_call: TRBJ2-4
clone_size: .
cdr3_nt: TGCGCCAGCAGCTTTGTGGGGGGATATAGCGGGGACATTCAGTACTTC
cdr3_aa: CASSFVGGYSGDIQYF

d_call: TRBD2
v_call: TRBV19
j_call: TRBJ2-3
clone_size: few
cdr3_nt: TGTGCCAGTAGTTCTCGACTAGCGGGCACAGATACGCAGTATTTT
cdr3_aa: CASSSRLAGTDTQYF

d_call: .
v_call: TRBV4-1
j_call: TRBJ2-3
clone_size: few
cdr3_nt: TGCGCCAGCAGCCCCGGGGCAGGGAGGAGCACAGATACGCAGTATTTT
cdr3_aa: CASSPGAGRSTDTQYF

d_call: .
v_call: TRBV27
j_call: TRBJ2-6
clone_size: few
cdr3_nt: TGTGCCAGCAGTTGGACAGCTGGGGCCAACGTCCTGACTTTC
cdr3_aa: CASSWTAGANVLTF

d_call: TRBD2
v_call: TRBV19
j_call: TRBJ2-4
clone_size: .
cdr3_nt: TGTGCCAGTAGTGAAAGCGGGACTCTCGGGGCCAAAAACATTCAGTACTTC
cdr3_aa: CASSESGTLGAKNIQYF

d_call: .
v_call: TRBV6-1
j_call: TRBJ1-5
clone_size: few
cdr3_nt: TGTGCCAGCAGTAATTACAGGGGCAATCAGCCCCAGCATTTT
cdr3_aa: CASSNYRGNQPQHF

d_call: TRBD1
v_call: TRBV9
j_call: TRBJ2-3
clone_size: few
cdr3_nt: TGTGCCAGCAGCGGATCAGGGGACAGGGCGACAGATACGCAGTATTTT
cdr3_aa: CASSGSGDRATDTQYF

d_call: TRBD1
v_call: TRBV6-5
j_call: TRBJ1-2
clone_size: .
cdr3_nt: TGTGCCAGCACCCAGGGGGGTTCTAACTATGGCTACACCTTC
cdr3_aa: CASTQGGSNYGYTF

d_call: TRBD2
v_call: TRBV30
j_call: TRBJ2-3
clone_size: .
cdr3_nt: TGTGCCTGGAGTGTAGGCGGGGGATCTAGCACAGATACGCAGTATTTT
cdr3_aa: CAWSVGGGSSTDTQYF

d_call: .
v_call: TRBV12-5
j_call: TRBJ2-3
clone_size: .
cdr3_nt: TGTGCTAGTGCCGGCACAGATACGCAGTATTTT
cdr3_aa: CASAGTDTQYF

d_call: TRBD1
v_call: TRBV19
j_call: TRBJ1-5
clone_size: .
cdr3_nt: TGTGCCAGTACCCTACAGGGGGATCAGCCCCAGCATTTT
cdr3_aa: CASTLQGDQPQHF

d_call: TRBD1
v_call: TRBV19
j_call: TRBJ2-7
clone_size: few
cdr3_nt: TGTGCCAGTCAACAGACAGGGTGGGACGAGCAGTACTTC
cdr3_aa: CASQQTGWDEQYF

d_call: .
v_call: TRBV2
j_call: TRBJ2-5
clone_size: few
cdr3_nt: TGTGCCACCGCGAGGCTGGCTCAAGAGACCCAGTACTTC
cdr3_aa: CATARLAQETQYF

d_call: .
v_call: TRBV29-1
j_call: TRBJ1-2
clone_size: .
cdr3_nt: TGCAGCGTTGTTGCCAGGGACTATGGCTACACCTTC
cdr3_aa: CSVVARDYGYTF

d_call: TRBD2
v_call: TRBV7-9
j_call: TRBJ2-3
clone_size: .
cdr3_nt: TGTGCCAGCAGCTTAACTAGCGTTAGCACAGATACGCAGTATTTT
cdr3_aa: CASSLTSVSTDTQYF

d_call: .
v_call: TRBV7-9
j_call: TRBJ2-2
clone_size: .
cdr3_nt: TGTGCCAGCAGCTTAGGGCAAAAGACTACCACCGGGGAGCTGTTTTTT
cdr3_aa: CASSLGQKTTTGELFF

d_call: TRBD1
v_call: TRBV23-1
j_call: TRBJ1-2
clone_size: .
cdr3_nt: TGCGCCAGCAGTCAATCAAAGGGGGCGCGAAACATCTATGGCTACACCTTC
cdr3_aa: CASSQSKGARNIYGYTF

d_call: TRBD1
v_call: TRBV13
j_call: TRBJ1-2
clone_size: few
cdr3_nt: TGTGCCAGCAGCTTGCCACAGGGGCAGGGTGGCTACACCTTC
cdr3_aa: CASSLPQGQGGYTF

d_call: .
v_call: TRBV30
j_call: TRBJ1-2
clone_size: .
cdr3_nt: TGTGCCTGGAGTGTGGGGCTTGGGGGCTACACCTTC
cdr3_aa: CAWSVGLGGYTF

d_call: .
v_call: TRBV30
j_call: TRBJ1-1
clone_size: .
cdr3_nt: TGTGCCTGGACGGTAGGTTGGCGGACTGAAGCTTTCTTT
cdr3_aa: CAWTVGWRTEAFF

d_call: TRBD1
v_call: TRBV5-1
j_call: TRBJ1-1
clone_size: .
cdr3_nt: TGCGCCAGCAGCTTTCAGGGGGCTGGCACTGAAGCTTTCTTT
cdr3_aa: CASSFQGAGTEAFF

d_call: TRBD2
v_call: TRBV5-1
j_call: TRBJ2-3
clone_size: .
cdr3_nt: TGCGCCAGCACCGAGTCAGCGGGGTCAGATACGCAGTATTTT
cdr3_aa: CASTESAGSDTQYF

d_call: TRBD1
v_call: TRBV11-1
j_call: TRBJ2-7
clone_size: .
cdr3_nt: TGTGCCAGCAGCTCACGGGGACAGGTAGACTACGAGCAGTACTTC
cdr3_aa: CASSSRGQVDYEQYF

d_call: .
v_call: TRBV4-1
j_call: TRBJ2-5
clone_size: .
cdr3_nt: TGCGCCAGCAGCCAAGTAGTCGGTTCAGAGACCCAGTACTTC
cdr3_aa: CASSQVVGSETQYF

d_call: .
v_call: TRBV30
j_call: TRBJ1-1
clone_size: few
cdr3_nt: TGTGCCTGCACCCCCGGGAACACTGAAGCTTTCTTT
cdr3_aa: CACTPGNTEAFF

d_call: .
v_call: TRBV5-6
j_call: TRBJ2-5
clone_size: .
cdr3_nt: TGTGCCAGCAGCTTGGAGATGGACTCAGGGGCCCAAGAGACCCAGTACTTC
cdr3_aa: CASSLEMDSGAQETQYF

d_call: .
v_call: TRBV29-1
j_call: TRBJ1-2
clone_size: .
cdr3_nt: TGCAGCGTTGATCAGGGGACTAACTATGGCTACACCTTC
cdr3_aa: CSVDQGTNYGYTF

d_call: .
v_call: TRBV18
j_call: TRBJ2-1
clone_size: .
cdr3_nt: TGTGCCAGCTCAATCGGGGTTTTTAGGGACAATGAGCAGTTCTTC
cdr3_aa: CASSIGVFRDNEQFF

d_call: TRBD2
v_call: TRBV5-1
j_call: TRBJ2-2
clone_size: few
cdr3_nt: TGCGCCAGCAGCCCACTAGCGGGGGCGGCCACCGGGGAGCTGTTTTTT
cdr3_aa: CASSPLAGAATGELFF

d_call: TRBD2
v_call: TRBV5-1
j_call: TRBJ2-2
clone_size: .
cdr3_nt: TGCGCCAGCAGCCAACTCCCCTCGGGGGGGAACACCGGGGAGCTGTTTTTT
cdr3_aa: CASSQLPSGGNTGELFF

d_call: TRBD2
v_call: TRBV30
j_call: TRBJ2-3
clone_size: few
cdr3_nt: TGTGCCTGGAGTCCAAGGACTAGCGCAGATACGCAGTATTTT
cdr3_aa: CAWSPRTSADTQYF

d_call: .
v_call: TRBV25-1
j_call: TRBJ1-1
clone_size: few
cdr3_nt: TGTGCCAGCACACGGACCCGGGGGGACCCGGCCAAAGCTTTCTTT
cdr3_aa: CASTRTRGDPAKAFF

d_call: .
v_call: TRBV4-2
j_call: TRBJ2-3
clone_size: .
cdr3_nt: TGTGCCAGCAGCCAAGCGGACTCCGGGACAGATACGCAGTATTTT
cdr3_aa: CASSQADSGTDTQYF

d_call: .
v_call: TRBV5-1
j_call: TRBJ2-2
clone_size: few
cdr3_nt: TGCGCCAGCAGCTCAACGAACACCGGGGAGCTGTTTTTT
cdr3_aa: CASSSTNTGELFF